Below, 30 T cell receptor beta chains from the same sample are listed, as sequenced in a study of T cell responses to AZD1222 COVID-19 vaccine. Sequencing was performed with immunoSEQ multiplex PCR; in TCRdb, only in-frame clones are kept and a portion is missing. This sample carries around 160,000 clones, about nine tenths of them seen once, and the ten largest clones take about 3.8%. The sequenced sample was peripheral blood, obtained 28 days after the second AZD1222 dose. These receptors came from an adult who received the AZD1222 COVID-19 vaccine.

The V and J genes are TRBV19 and TRBJ1-2; 12 bases fit TRBD1. The CDR3 contains 15 residues. Germline trimming cut 2 bases from V and 7 bases from J; bases unmatched to any gene: 5. Germline lookup yields CDR1 LNHDA and CDR2 SQIVND (reference sequence). CDR3 nucleotides: TGTGCCAGTAGTATACCGGGACAGGGGGCTGTTGGCTACACCTTC. Residues: CASSIPGQGAVGYTF.

The chain recombines TRBV6-5 with TRBJ1-6, with 10 bases fitting TRBD1. The V and J ends lost 4 bases and 9 bases, in that order; junction bases with no gene match: 9. CDR3 size: 16 residues. Per germline, CDR1 MNHEY and CDR2 SVGAGI. The CDR3 nucleotides read TGTGCCAGCAGTTCGTTGACAGGGGGCAGGGGTTCACCCCTCCACTTT. This translates into CASSSLTGGRGSPLHF.

The V call is TRBV19, the J call TRBJ1-4; weak D call: TRBD1 (5 bases). Germline CDR1 LNHDA, CDR2 SQIVND (reference sequence). The CDR3 extends over 13 amino acids. Trimming removed 5 bases from V and 8 bases from J, with 12 bases in between. CDR3 nucleotides: TGTGCCAGTAGTGGGGCATTGGGAGAAAAACTGTTTTTT. Its translation is CASSGALGEKLFF.

This chain links TRBV15 with TRBJ1-2, with TRBD1 as a possible D gene (5 bases). Germline V lookup: CDR1 LNHNV, CDR2 YYDKDF (reference sequence). V was trimmed by 0 bases and J by 7 bases, leaving 12 bases between them. The CDR3 loop spans 14 amino acids. CDR3 DNA sequence: TGTGCCACCAGCAGAGATAGGCAGGGTAGTGGCTACACCTTC. This sequence encodes CATSRDRQGSGYTF.

V is TRBV13 and J is TRBJ2-1; D possibly corresponds to TRBD1 (7 bases). The ends were cut back, 7 bases at V and 5 bases at J, with 9 bases in the middle. The CDR3 length is 12 residues. Germline V gene lookup returns CDR1 PRHDT and CDR2 FYEKMQ (reference sequence). CDR3 sequence (DNA): TGTGCCAGCACCAGGGGGGACAATGAGCAGTTCTTC. Protein product: CASTRGDNEQFF.

The J gene is TRBJ1-3, the V gene TRBV5-1; 8 bases are a match to TRBD1. With V trimmed by 4 bases and J by 3 bases, 3 bases remained unmatched. Germline CDR1 SGHRS, CDR2 YFSETQ. CDR3 length: 14 residues. CDR3 DNA: TGCGCCAGCAGCCCAGGGGGCGGTGGAAACACCATATATTTT. This sequence encodes CASSPGGGGNTIYF.

This chain connects TRBV6-5 to TRBJ1-6; 8 nucleotides align to TRBD1. CDR3 length: 15 amino acids. CDR1 and CDR2 (germline): MNHEY, SVGAGI. Losses at the gene ends were 5 bases for V and 4 bases for J; bases not matched to a gene: 4. In DNA, the CDR3 is TGTGCCAGCAGTCCTCGACAGGGGTATAATTCACCCCTCCACTTT. Amino acid sequence: CASSPRQGYNSPLHF.

This chain links TRBV6-1 with TRBJ2-7; 7 bases line up with TRBD1. Trimming took 1 base from V and 2 from J; bases not matched to a gene: 5. CDR1 and CDR2 (germline): MNHNS, SASEGT. This CDR3 is 15 amino acids long. This CDR3 is CASSEVNRGPYEQYF. As DNA, the CDR3 is TGTGCCAGCAGTGAAGTTAACAGGGGACCCTACGAGCAGTACTTC.

A remark on this clone: At one of its ends the junction is not consistent with the germline gene, which may arise from a read error. This sequence joins TRBV11-2 and TRBJ2-1, with D possibly TRBD2 on 5 matching bases. CDR3 size: 13 residues. CDR1 and CDR2 (germline): SGHAT, FQNNGV. CDR3 residues: CASSQDSYNGQFF. CDR3 in DNA: TGTGCCAGCAGCCAGGACTCCTACAATGGGCAGTTCTTC.

The rearrangement uses TRBV6-5 and TRBJ1-5; TRBD1 might be the D (6 bases). Trimming took off 4 bases at V and 2 bases at J, with 12 bases between the two ends. This CDR3 region has 15 residues. Per germline, CDR1 MNHEY and CDR2 SVGAGI. In DNA form, the CDR3 reads TGTGCCAGCAGTTGGGAAAAGGGGGGCAATCAGCCCCAGCATTTT. It translates to CASSWEKGGNQPQHF.

The J gene is TRBJ2-5, the V gene TRBV7-2, with 8 positions matching TRBD1. Germline V gene lookup returns CDR1 SGHTA and CDR2 FQGNSA. V trimming: 6 bases; J trimming: 7 bases; junction bases outside the gene matches: 7. The CDR3 length is 13 residues. CDR3 nucleotides: TGTGCCAGCAGTGCAGGACAGGGTGGGACCCAGTACTTC. Translating gives CASSAGQGGTQYF.

CDR3 DNA sequence: TGTGCCAGCAGCCATAGACAGGGAAGATATGAAAAACTGTTTTTT. As protein: CASSHRQGRYEKLFF. The rearrangement joins TRBV7-8 to TRBJ1-4, with 7 bases identical to TRBD1. The V and J ends lost 5 bases and 6 bases, in that order; junction bases with no gene match: 9. CDR3 length: 15 amino acids. Germline CDR1 SGHVS, CDR2 FQNEAQ.

This rearrangement joins TRBV11-3 to TRBJ2-3, with TRBD2 matching 14 bases. Germline CDR1 and CDR2: SGHNT and YENEEA. This CDR3 has 18 residues. The junction had 7 bases not matched to a gene; V was cut back by 5 bases and J by 0 bases. CDR3 DNA sequence: TGTGCCAGCAGCAGCGGGACTAGCGGGGGAAGGAGCACAGATACGCAGTATTTT. Amino acids: CASSSGTSGGRSTDTQYF.

V is TRBV6-5 and J is TRBJ1-1; 8 bases are a match to TRBD1. J gave up 4 bases and V 11 bases, and 9 bases lay outside the gene matches. Per germline, CDR1 MNHEY and CDR2 SVGAGI. The CDR3 has 13 amino acids. The CDR3 loop reads CAAIRTGITEAFF. In DNA form, the CDR3 reads TGTGCCGCGATCCGGACAGGGATCACTGAAGCTTTCTTT.

The rearrangement links TRBV29-1 to TRBJ2-7; D might be TRBD2 (6 bases). The CDR3 covers 12 residues. The germline CDR1 and CDR2 sequences are SQVTM and ANQGSEA. V gave up 1 base and J gave up 7 bases, with 11 bases separating them. CDR3: CSVEVSGREQYF. As DNA, the CDR3 is TGCAGCGTTGAAGTATCGGGGAGGGAGCAGTACTTC.

CDR3 coding DNA: TGCGCCAGCAGTGAGTCGGGTCAAGCGGAAACCTACGAGCAGTACTTC. This translates into CASSESGQAETYEQYF. The chain joins TRBV10-1 to TRBJ2-7; D perhaps matches TRBD2 (5 bases). The germline CDR1 and CDR2 sequences are WNHNN and SYGVQD (reference sequence). This CDR3 spans 16 amino acids. Trimming cost V 0 bases and J 2 bases, with 14 bases left between them.

The chain joins TRBV7-9 to TRBJ1-2; TRBD1 aligns across 7 bases. The V gene end was trimmed by 4 bases and the J gene end by 0 bases; junction bases not matched to a gene: 14. CDR3 length: 18 amino acids. Germline V gives CDR1 SEHNR, CDR2 FQNEAQ (reference sequence). The CDR3: CASSSSRDRLSSNYGYTF. As DNA, the CDR3 is TGTGCCAGCAGCTCATCCCGGGACAGACTATCCTCTAACTATGGCTACACCTTC.

V is TRBV19 and J is TRBJ1-3, with no clear D. Germline V gives CDR1 LNHDA, CDR2 SQIVND (reference sequence). V shed 4 bases and J shed 2 bases, with 15 bases lying between them. The CDR3 contains 16 residues. DNA for the CDR3: TGTGCCAGTAGTAAAGCTCGGGATCGCCCTGGAAACACCATATATTTT. Its translation is CASSKARDRPGNTIYF.

The genes are TRBV6-2 or TRBV6-3 and TRBJ2-3; 8 nucleotides agree with TRBD2. V gave up 1 base and J gave up 0 bases; unmatched junction bases: 9. Per germline, CDR1 MNHEY and CDR2 SVGEGT. The length of the CDR3 is 18 residues. In nucleotides, the CDR3 is TGTGCCAGCAGTTACTTGCGGGGGGACCCTTATAGCACAGATACGCAGTATTTT. This sequence encodes CASSYLRGDPYSTDTQYF.

The rearrangement joins TRBV11-2 to TRBJ2-2; TRBD2 matches 8 bases. V was pared by 5 bases and J by 5 bases, with 13 bases of the junction left unmatched. The V gene's germline CDR1 is SGHAT and CDR2 FQNNGV. This CDR3 spans 17 amino acids. The CDR3 coding sequence is TGTGCCAGCAGCCCCGCAAGAGCGGGGGAGGGTACCGGGGAGCTGTTTTTT. This gives the protein CASSPARAGEGTGELFF.

This chain links TRBV19 with TRBJ2-3; 13 nucleotides line up with TRBD2. The J segment lost 1 base and the V segment lost 5 bases, leaving 9 bases of the junction unmatched. Germline CDR1 and CDR2: LNHDA and SQIVND (reference sequence). This CDR3 has 18 amino acids. The CDR3 DNA reads TGTGCCAGTAGTCCCGGGACTAGCGGGGTGTATGGCACAGATACGCAGTATTTT. It specifies CASSPGTSGVYGTDTQYF.

The chain carries TRBV3-1 (or the pseudogene TRBV3-2) and TRBJ1-2, with TRBD1 identical over 12 bases. The CDR3 covers 17 residues. Trimming took 0 bases from V and 8 from J; bases not matched to a gene: 10. Per the germline V gene, CDR1 is LGHDT and CDR2 is YNNKEL (reference sequence). This chain's CDR3 is CASSQEGQGAWVQGYTF. The CDR3, as DNA: TGTGCCAGCAGCCAAGAGGGACAGGGGGCATGGGTGCAGGGCTACACCTTC.

V gene TRBV10-3 combines with J gene TRBJ2-3, with no clear D. Germline lookup yields CDR1 ENHRY and CDR2 SYGVKD. The CDR3 contains 13 residues. V lost 0 bases and J lost 7, with 8 bases in between. The CDR3 spells CAISESNSNTQYF. CDR3 nucleotide sequence: TGTGCCATCAGTGAGTCCAACTCAAATACGCAGTATTTT.

A single count supports this clone. The V and J genes are TRBV15 and TRBJ2-5; D gene ambiguous. Trimming took off 0 bases at V and 4 bases at J, with 6 bases between the two ends. CDR3 length: 13 amino acids. Germline CDR1 is LNHNV and CDR2 is YYDKDF (reference sequence). The CDR3 protein is CATSRDPRETQYF. As DNA, the CDR3 is TGTGCCACCAGCAGAGATCCCAGAGAGACCCAGTACTTC.

This chain connects TRBV4-2 to TRBJ2-3; 7 bases match TRBD1. Germline CDR1 reads LGHNA; CDR2 reads YNFKEQ. This CDR3 spans 14 amino acids. V shed 5 bases and J 4 bases; nucleotides not matched to a gene: 6. The CDR3 region has the DNA TGTGCCAGCAGCTACGGGACAGCCCCAGATACGCAGTATTTT. Its protein product is CASSYGTAPDTQYF.

The rearrangement uses TRBV6-4 and TRBJ2-1; 9 positions agree with TRBD1. CDR1 is MRHNA and CDR2 is SNTAGT in the germline V gene. The length of the CDR3 is 14 residues. V was pared by 0 bases and J by 6 bases, with 0 bases of the junction left unmatched. Here the CDR3 reads CASSDSTGGNEQFF. In DNA form, the CDR3 reads TGTGCCAGCAGTGACTCGACAGGGGGCAATGAGCAGTTCTTC.

This clone was counted a few times. The chain couples TRBV4-1 to TRBJ2-2; 9 nucleotides line up with TRBD1. The junction had 5 bases not matched to a gene; V was cut back by 4 bases and J by 5 bases. CDR3 length equals 15 residues. Per germline, CDR1 MGHRA and CDR2 YSYEKL. CDR3 sequence reads: CASSLGTGLTGELFF. CDR3 bases: TGCGCCAGCAGCCTGGGGACAGGGCTTACCGGGGAGCTGTTTTTT.

This clone was observed once. This rearrangement joins TRBV2 to TRBJ2-5; TRBD2 matches 15 bases. The germline gives CDR1 SNHLY, CDR2 FYNNEI. J gave up 2 bases and V 5 bases, and 6 bases lay outside the gene matches. The CDR3 is 17 residues long. The CDR3 bases are TGTGCCAGCAGTTTCCGTGGACTAGCGGGGGGGCAAGAGACCCAGTACTTC. Translated: CASSFRGLAGGQETQYF.

J is TRBJ1-5 and V is TRBV19, with TRBD1 identical over 8 bases. This CDR3 region has 14 residues. The V gene's germline CDR1 is LNHDA and CDR2 SQIVND (reference sequence). V was clipped by 5 bases and J by 6 bases; unmatched bases: 6. CDR3 nucleotides: TGTGCCAGTAGTGGAACAGGGGGAATTCAGCCCCAGCATTTT. It yields the protein CASSGTGGIQPQHF.

The chain employs TRBV2 and TRBJ2-3, with TRBD2 as a possible D gene (5 bases). The V end lost 7 bases, the J end lost 6 bases, and 11 bases lay between the germline ends. The CDR3 contains 12 residues. The germline CDR1 and CDR2 sequences are SNHLY and FYNNEI. As DNA, the CDR3 is TGTGCCAGCATAAAGTTAGCGGATACGCAGTATTTT. Residues: CASIKLADTQYF.